This T cell receptor (beta chain) is drawn from a study of shared clonotypes between healthy human individuals (dated by TCRdb to about 2020). Broadly, across the study: Two women and a few men aged 18 to 49 years were included in the cohort. To estimate repertoire size and how much clonotypes are shared between individuals, the study performed deep sequencing of blood TCR repertoires from about five healthy adults. To increase sequencing depth and limit assay-specific biases, TCR repertoire library preparation and sequencing were carried out by different laboratories using diverse techniques. Each donor's leukapheresis produced roughly between roughly 0.85 and 9.5 billion PBMCs. Overall study results and their limits: Based on pairwise subsampling, the degree of clonotype sharing among donors was expected to be affected by sequencing depth. Sampling was restricted to blood, and TCR repertoires in tissues likely differ from the TCR repertoires found in blood. The genetic and exposure-history diversity represented was limited by the small number of donors.

V was cut back by 2 bases and J by 8 bases, leaving a gap of 15 bases between them. There are 14 amino acids in the CDR3, from cysteine to phenylalanine inclusive. Left in the record is the CDR3 DNA by itself, 42 bases read in frame from the first base. CDR1 MGHDK and CDR2 SYGVNS were looked up in the germline V gene. Donors were healthy HIV-negative adults with no recently reported acute infections or vaccinations. All donors were Caucasian adults living in Nashville, Tennessee, USA. For unsorted samples, 90 million or so PBMCs were counted and genomic DNA was extracted with the QIAamp DNA Blood Mini kit. After blood collection by leukapheresis, PBMCs were isolated using Ficoll-Histopaque density gradient centrifugation and then cryopreserved in the vapor phase of liquid nitrogen. Concerning this clone itself: The antigen it binds to is not known. Per-base quality was not reported, and no clone a single base away is much larger than it.

TCR CDR3 regions were amplified from genomic DNA by multiplex PCR using the deep immunoSEQ assay. Extracted genomic DNA from each cell subset was distributed evenly across all wells of several immunoSEQ 96-well plates, and each plate was treated as a replicate. For unsorted PBMC, each replicate PCR was loaded with about 280 ng genomic DNA, equivalent to tens of thousands of T cell genomes. Genomic DNA from unsorted PBMC was sequenced over ten immunoSEQ deep assay plates. The purified libraries were quantified using a Qubit 3.0 fluorometer, sized with a Bioanalyzer 2100, and then quantified again using the KAPA Library Quantification kit. Every immunoSEQ 96-well plate was sequenced on a separate single-read 150-cycle Illumina NextSeq 550 flow cell. On the authors' methods: Because the immunoSEQ output held only junctional sequences and lacked quality scores, the filtering could not match the filtering applied to full-length reads. To assign V/J genes and CDR3, sequences were annotated using PyIR, a Python wrapper for IgBLAST v1.9, with IMGT germline references. Reads with weak V/J assignments (E-value above 1e-6), missing CDR3, stop codons, out-of-frame junctions, or ambiguous translated residues were removed. V3J clonotypes were defined as sequences sharing the same inferred V gene, J gene, and CDR3 amino acid sequence. To compute the percentage overlap between repertoires, the number of shared unique clonotypes was divided by the size of the smaller repertoire. RTK rarefaction, the Chao1 estimator, and Recon v2.1 estimates of unobserved clonotypes were used to assess repertoire richness. What TCRdb holds here is the immuneACCESS table cut down to in-frame rearrangements. Part of the clones is not present; checked against another copy, under half of the missing clones reflect an unresolved V gene, and the others are unexplained. V and J calls and clone size are as listed in that table; D and trimming were resolved from the DNA. The sample yields about 470,000 clones; roughly 83% were counted once. Roughly an eighth of the sample comes from the top ten.

The TCR sequence derives from a woman between 40 and 50 years old in good health. Some clones in this sample may be carry-over from other donors' samples. The sample taken for sequencing was PBMCs. The V gene is TRBV25-1 and the J gene is TRBJ1-2; a weak D assignment points to TRBD1 (5 bases agree). The nucleotides are TGTGCCAGCAGTGAAGCGGGCAGGGTGTACGGCTACACCTTC. Its translation reads: CASSEAGRVYGYTF.